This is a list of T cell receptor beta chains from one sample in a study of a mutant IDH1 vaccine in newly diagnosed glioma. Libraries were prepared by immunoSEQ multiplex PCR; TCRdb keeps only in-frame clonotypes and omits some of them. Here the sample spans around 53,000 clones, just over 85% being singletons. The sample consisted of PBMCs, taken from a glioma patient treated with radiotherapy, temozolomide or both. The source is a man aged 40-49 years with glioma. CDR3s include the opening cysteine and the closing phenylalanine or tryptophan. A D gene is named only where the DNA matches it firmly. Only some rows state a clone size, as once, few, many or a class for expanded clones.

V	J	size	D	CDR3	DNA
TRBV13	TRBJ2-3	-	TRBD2	CASSFLGSRGAQYF	TGTGCCAGCAGCTTTTTGGGCTCACGGGGGGCGCAGTATTTT
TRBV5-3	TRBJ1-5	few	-	CARSSLWNQPQHF	TGTGCCAGAAGTTCTCTTTGGAATCAGCCCCAGCATTTT
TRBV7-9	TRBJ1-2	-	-	CASSLASGTGSGYTF	TGTGCCAGCAGCTTAGCATCCGGGACGGGATCTGGCTACACCTTC
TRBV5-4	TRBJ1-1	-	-	CASSLGTSYTEAFF	TGTGCCAGCAGCTTGGGGACCTCCTACACTGAAGCTTTCTTT
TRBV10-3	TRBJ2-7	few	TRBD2	CAIRSTGTSGQWGRSDEQYF	TGTGCCATCAGAAGCACCGGGACTAGCGGGCAATGGGGAAGGTCGGACGAGCAGTACTTC
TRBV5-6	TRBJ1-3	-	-	CASSFRPMAGFGNTIYF	TGTGCCAGCAGCTTCCGCCCCATGGCGGGGTTCGGAAACACCATATATTTT
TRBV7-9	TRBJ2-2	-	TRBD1	CASSYHRGSTGELFF	TGTGCCAGCAGCTATCACAGGGGGAGCACCGGGGAGCTGTTTTTT
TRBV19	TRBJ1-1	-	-	CASIPQPANTEAFF	TGTGCCAGTATCCCCCAGCCGGCGAACACTGAAGCTTTCTTT
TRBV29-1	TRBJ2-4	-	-	CSVERRGSRAKNIQYF	TGCAGCGTTGAACGTCGGGGGTCGCGGGCCAAAAACATTCAGTACTTC
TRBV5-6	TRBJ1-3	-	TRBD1	CASSPGGRSGNTIYF	TGTGCCAGCAGTCCAGGGGGCAGGTCTGGAAACACCATATATTTT
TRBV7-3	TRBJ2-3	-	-	CASSLLDLGTQYF	TGTGCCAGCAGCTTACTTGACCTGGGGACGCAGTATTTT
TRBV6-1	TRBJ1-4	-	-	CASSEARGATNEKLFF	TGTGCCAGCAGTGAAGCGCGAGGTGCAACTAATGAAAAACTGTTTTTT
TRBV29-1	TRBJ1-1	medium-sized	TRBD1	CSVRGQLNTEAFF	TGCAGCGTACGGGGACAGCTGAACACTGAAGCTTTCTTT
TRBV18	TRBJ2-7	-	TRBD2	CASSTSSGYEQYF	TGTGCCAGCTCAACCTCTAGCGGCTACGAGCAGTACTTC
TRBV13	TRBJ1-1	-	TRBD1	CASGRTGNTEAFF	TGTGCCAGCGGGAGGACAGGGAACACTGAAGCTTTCTTT
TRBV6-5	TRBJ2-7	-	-	CASGPAGVNRYEQYF	TGTGCCAGCGGCCCCGCGGGTGTCAATCGCTACGAGCAGTACTTC
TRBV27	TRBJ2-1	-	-	CASSLRLASYNEQFF	TGTGCCAGCAGTTTACGACTCGCCTCATACAATGAGCAGTTCTTC
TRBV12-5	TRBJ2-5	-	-	CASGLVIKGGETQYF	TGTGCTAGTGGTTTGGTAATAAAAGGGGGGGAGACCCAGTACTTC
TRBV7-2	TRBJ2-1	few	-	CASSYVGTGVNEQFF	TGTGCCAGCAGCTACGTCGGGACTGGCGTAAATGAGCAGTTCTTC
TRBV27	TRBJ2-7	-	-	CASSRTGPLYEQYF	TGTGCCAGCAGTCGAACTGGACCGCTCTACGAGCAGTACTTC
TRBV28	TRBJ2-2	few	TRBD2	CATREQNTGELFF	TGTGCCACGCGGGAGCAAAACACCGGGGAGCTGTTTTTT
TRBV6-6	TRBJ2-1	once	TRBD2	CASSQTSGLNEQFF	TGTGCCAGCAGTCAGACTAGCGGGCTCAATGAGCAGTTCTTC
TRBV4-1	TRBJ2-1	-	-	CASRRTWKEEDEQFF	TGCGCCAGCAGAAGGACGTGGAAGGAGGAAGATGAGCAGTTCTTC
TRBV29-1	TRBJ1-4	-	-	CSGGGATNEKLFF	TGCAGCGGGGGCGGGGCAACTAATGAAAAACTGTTTTTT
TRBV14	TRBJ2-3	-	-	CASNLLAPTDTQYF	TGTGCCAGCAACCTCCTAGCGCCTACAGATACGCAGTATTTT
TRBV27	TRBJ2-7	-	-	CASRRIAESPYEQYF	TGTGCCAGCAGGCGAATAGCGGAGTCCCCATACGAGCAGTACTTC
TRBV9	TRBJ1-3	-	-	CASSVAMGSGNTIYF	TGTGCCAGCAGCGTAGCTATGGGCTCTGGAAACACCATATATTTT
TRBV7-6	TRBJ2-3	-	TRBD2	CASSSPGLAGGRTDTQYF	TGTGCCAGCAGCTCCCCGGGACTAGCGGGAGGAAGAACAGATACGCAGTATTTT
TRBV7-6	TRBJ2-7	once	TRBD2	CASSLVTTGTSAFSSYEQYF	TGTGCCAGCAGCTTAGTTACGACCGGGACTAGCGCCTTTAGCTCCTACGAGCAGTACTTC